The clone carrying this TCR beta chain was detected only a few times. Time point described: patch test 2, 6 weeks after DPC sensitization. The treatment: therapeutic diphenylcyclopropenone sensitization with weekly scalp DPC. The record originates from a study of human T cells and chemical hapten exposure. In the source study's methods: 90,000 to 100,000 TCRs per sample was the median, with a range of about 20,000 to 690,600. TCRdb passed the RACE reads through MiXCR, listing each CDR3 protein once. TCRdb's processing, not the authors' own work, is the source of the V and J calls. The table lists some 99,000 distinct CDR3 sequences, 9.2% of them singletons. The V gene's germline CDR1 is MGHRA and CDR2 YSYEKL. V dropped 0 bases and J dropped 8 bases, with 16 bases sitting between them. This CDR3 spans 15 amino acids.

The source of this sequence is a woman aged 40-49 years with alopecia areata. Some clones in this sample may be carry-over from other donors' samples. The sample consisted of whole blood, taken in connection with sensitization to the hapten diphenylcyclopropenone (DPC). This sequence joins TRBV4-1 and TRBJ1-2; D is ambiguous. CDR3 amino acids: CASSQDFGGLLGYTF. The CDR3 nucleotides read TGCGCCAGCAGCCAAGATTTTGGTGGGCTCTTAGGCTACACCTTC.